Reported below is one T cell receptor (beta chain). The CDR3 has 14 amino acids. The V gene lost 2 bases and the J gene lost 6 bases, with 10 bases spanning the gap. The germline V gene has CDR1 MNHEY and CDR2 SMNVEV (reference sequence). Libraries were prepared by immunoSEQ multiplex PCR; TCRdb keeps only in-frame clonotypes and omits some of them. The sample holds 150,000 to 200,000 clones; around 96% are singletons and the top ten take 8.5%. The data were taken from a study of control samples from healthy donors and cancer patients. This clonotype originated in a woman aged 40-49 years in good health. The chain employs TRBV27 and TRBJ2-2; no clear D gene. The specimen sequenced was blood. The CDR3 region is CASSLEKQAGELFF. The DNA of the CDR3 is TGTGCCAGCAGTTTAGAAAAGCAGGCCGGGGAGCTGTTTTTT.